Reported below is one TCR beta chain. The data stem from a study of shared clonotypes between healthy human individuals. Profiled with immunoSEQ multiplex PCR; TCRdb holds only in-frame clones, not every one. The sample consists of around 1.9 million clones, approximately 92% of them appearing once. The CDR3 covers 18 residues. The germline gives CDR1 LNHDA, CDR2 SQIVND (reference sequence). With 4 bases clipped from V and 1 base from J, the junction kept 13 bases outside the gene matches. Terminally differentiated effector memory CD45RA+ cells were excluded from the naive CD8 cells, which were CD45RO-negative and positively selected for CCR7.

V gene TRBV19 combines with J gene TRBJ2-3; 8 bases match TRBD1. Sample: naive CD8+ T cells from PBMCs. The receptor comes from a man aged 18 to 29 in good health. Some clones in this sample may be carry-over from other donors' samples. CDR3 sequence reads: CASSTPSDRDRRTDTQYF. CDR3 bases: TGTGCCAGTAGTACCCCCTCGGACCGGGACAGGCGCACAGATACGCAGTATTTT.